In its sample, the clone carrying this T cell receptor beta chain was seen once. Its antigen is still unknown. The data were taken from a study of cytomegalovirus exposure and HLA in healthy donors. Study results and caveats: Trimming of TCR beta V- and J-genes showed a link, identified in a later analysis, to a missense DCLRE1C variant. Usually a TCR sequence was rare, but some public TCRs were found in many donors.

Amplification used 60 Vbeta primers and 13 Jbeta primers. Assay: immunoSEQ multiplex PCR; the TCRdb copy retains only in-frame clones and omits some. The sample records some 90,000 clones, under 90% being singletons. Trimming removed 6 bases from V and 6 bases from J, with 9 bases in between. This CDR3 is 10 amino acids long. Germline V gene data show CDR1 as DFQATT and CDR2 as SNEGSKA (reference sequence). The chain joins TRBV20-1 to TRBJ2-7; no clear D. Sequences were obtained from PBMCs. This clonotype was obtained from a man aged 45-65 years in good health and CMV-seropositive. The CDR3 spells CSAELGEQYF. The CDR3 nucleotides are TGCAGTGCCGAACTCGGCGAGCAGTACTTC.